These 20 T cell receptor beta chains were sequenced from one sample in a study of shared clonotypes between healthy human individuals. Libraries were prepared by immunoSEQ multiplex PCR; TCRdb keeps only in-frame clonotypes and omits some of them. The sample includes roughly 510,000 clones, roughly 79% of them seen just once. Material: PBMCs. The receptors come from a middle-aged woman in good health. Some clones in this sample may be carry-over from other donors' samples.

This clone was detected once. The chain recombines TRBV4-3 with TRBJ2-7, with TRBD1 identical over 8 bases. The V segment lost 2 bases and the J segment 1 base; nucleotides outside the gene matches: 4. CDR3 size: 15 residues. CDR1 is LGHNA and CDR2 is YSLEER in the germline V gene. The CDR3 region is CASSQFNRGSYEQYF. For the CDR3, the DNA is TGCGCCAGCAGCCAATTCAACAGGGGGTCCTACGAGCAGTACTTC.

The chain has TRBV4-3 and TRBJ2-2, with D tentatively TRBD1 (5 bases). Germline V gene data show CDR1 as LGHNA and CDR2 as YSLEER. V dropped 4 bases and J dropped 0 bases, with 15 bases sitting between them. This CDR3 comprises 17 residues. CDR3 DNA sequence: TGCGCCAGCAGCCGAAGGGTGGCAGGGACGAACACCGGGGAGCTGTTTTTT. It translates to CASSRRVAGTNTGELFF.

V and J are TRBV18 and TRBJ1-2; perhaps TRBD1 as D (5 bases). V lost 3 bases to trimming and J lost 5 bases, with 10 bases between them. Per germline, CDR1 KGHSH and CDR2 LQKENI. The CDR3 contains 13 residues. CDR3 in DNA: TGTGCCAGCTCACCCGCGACAGAGTATGGCTACACCTTC. It specifies CASSPATEYGYTF.

The rearrangement links TRBV7-3 to TRBJ2-1; TRBD2 agrees at 10 bases. The germline CDR1 and CDR2 sequences are SGHTA and FQGTGA. This CDR3 region has 16 residues. J lost 4 bases, V lost 1 base, and 4 bases had no gene match. The CDR3 sequence: CASSLIASGRYNEQFF. The CDR3, as DNA: TGTGCCAGCAGCTTAATAGCTAGCGGGAGATACAATGAGCAGTTCTTC.

This clone showed up just once. This chain uses TRBV11-3 with TRBJ2-1, with D possibly matching TRBD2 (6 bases). Germline-derived CDR1 and CDR2 are SGHNT and YENEEA. Trimming left V 4 bases short and J 9 bases short, with 16 bases between. CDR3 length: 14 amino acids. The chain's CDR3 is CASSSETAGGEQFF. In DNA form, the CDR3 reads TGTGCCAGCAGCTCCGAAACGGCCGGGGGTGAGCAGTTCTTC.

The chain couples TRBV5-4 to TRBJ2-3; D tentatively reads TRBD1 or TRBD2 (7 bases each). V lost 4 bases and J 2 bases, leaving 17 bases between the germline ends. Germline V gives CDR1 SGHNT, CDR2 YYREEE (reference sequence). The CDR3 covers 16 residues. This CDR3 is CASSPQGEGYTDTQYF. CDR3 bases: TGTGCCAGCAGCCCCCAGGGGGAGGGATACACAGATACGCAGTATTTT.

The V call is TRBV15, the J call TRBJ1-1; D might be TRBD1 (5 bases). The CDR3 is 13 amino acids. Germline V gene lookup returns CDR1 LNHNV and CDR2 YYDKDF (reference sequence). V lost 5 bases and J 0 bases, leaving 7 bases between the germline ends. CDR3 coding DNA: TGTGCCACCAGCGGGGGGTTGAACACTGAAGCTTTCTTT. It specifies CATSGGLNTEAFF.

The chain joins TRBV6-5 to TRBJ1-1; D might be TRBD1 (6 bases). The CDR3 extends over 16 amino acids. CDR1 is MNHEY, CDR2 SVGAGI, per germline. V was clipped by 0 bases and J by 0 bases, with 11 bases between them. CDR3 amino acids: CASSYSRQAMNTEAFF. Written as DNA, the CDR3 is TGTGCCAGCAGTTACTCAAGACAGGCGATGAACACTGAAGCTTTCTTT.

In this sample, this clone turned up a few times. The rearrangement uses TRBV9 and TRBJ2-2; D remains unclear. The CDR3 length is 13 residues. Germline V gene data show CDR1 as SGDLS and CDR2 as YYNGEE. V shed 3 bases and J shed 5 bases, with 8 bases lying between them. As DNA, the CDR3 is TGTGCCAGCAGCGCCTGGGTAACCGGGGAGCTGTTTTTT. Translating it yields CASSAWVTGELFF.

This clone was seen only once. The chain joins TRBV29-1 to TRBJ2-2, with a possible D match to TRBD2 (5 bases). Between the trimmed V and J ends, which lost 3 bases and 0 bases, there was a span of 11 bases. Germline CDR1 reads SQVTM; CDR2 reads ANQGSEA. The CDR3 has 15 amino acids. The DNA for the CDR3 is TGCAGCGTTGACGTAAGCGGAGCGAACACCGGGGAGCTGTTTTTT. Its protein is CSVDVSGANTGELFF.

With respect to this clone: The sample holds other DNA sequences that translate to the same CDR3. The chain's CDR3 is CASSPGTGGSYEQYF. The CDR3 DNA sequence: TGTGCCAGCAGCCCGGGGACAGGGGGCTCCTACGAGCAGTACTTC. The chain uses TRBV7-9 and TRBJ2-7; 11 bases match TRBD1. The CDR3 sequence is 15 residues long. J was trimmed by 0 bases and V by 5 bases; bases with no gene match: 3. Looked up from germline, CDR1 is SEHNR and CDR2 is FQNEAQ (reference sequence).

CDR3 in DNA: TGTGCCACCAGCAGAGAAAGTACCCCCCACAATGAGCAGTTCTTC. This translates into CATSRESTPHNEQFF. The chain has TRBV15 and TRBJ2-1; D unresolved. The germline V and J ends were trimmed by 0 bases and 5 bases, with 11 bases remaining between them. Germline lookup yields CDR1 LNHNV and CDR2 YYDKDF (reference sequence). The CDR3 has 15 residues.

The J gene is TRBJ1-2, the V gene TRBV5-6; no definite D call. The germline gives CDR1 SGHDT, CDR2 YYEEEE. The CDR3 covers 14 residues. V dropped 0 bases and J dropped 8 bases, with 14 bases sitting between them. CDR3 residues: CASSLATVIGGYTF. The CDR3 coding sequence is TGTGCCAGCAGCTTGGCGACGGTAATAGGGGGCTACACCTTC.

The rearrangement links TRBV28 to TRBJ1-6; D may be TRBD1 (5 bases). CDR1 MDHEN and CDR2 SYDVKM come from the germline V gene. V was trimmed by 5 bases and J by 6 bases, leaving 14 bases between them. The CDR3 spans 15 residues. CDR3 sequence reads: CASSGAEAVNSPLHF. The CDR3 bases are TGTGCCAGCAGTGGGGCCGAGGCAGTTAATTCACCCCTCCACTTT.

J is TRBJ2-7 and V is TRBV4-2, with D perhaps matching TRBD2 (6 bases). The V end lost 3 bases, the J end lost 3 bases, and 12 bases lay between the germline ends. Germline CDR1 LGHNA, CDR2 YNFKEQ. The length of the CDR3 is 14 residues. CDR3 nucleotides: TGTGCCAGCAGCCAGGGACTCGTCAACTACGAGCAGTACTTC. This gives the protein CASSQGLVNYEQYF.

The V gene is TRBV18, the J gene TRBJ1-4, with D unresolved. CDR1 and CDR2 (germline): KGHSH, LQKENI. The V end lost 4 bases, the J end lost 0 bases, and 15 bases lay between the germline ends. The CDR3 runs 17 residues. CDR3 sequence: CASSRSGRPTTNEKLFF. CDR3 nucleotide sequence: TGTGCCAGCTCACGGTCTGGCAGACCCACAACTAATGAAAAACTGTTTTTT.

A few counts support this clone. The chain carries TRBV29-1 and TRBJ1-2, with D tentatively TRBD1 (5 bases). CDR3 size: 11 residues. V shed 5 bases and J shed 4 bases, with 8 bases lying between them. Germline V lookup: CDR1 SQVTM, CDR2 ANQGSEA. CDR3 bases: TGCAGCGTTCCGGGGGGCTATGGCTACACCTTC. Translating gives CSVPGGYGYTF.

V is TRBV7-2 and J is TRBJ2-1; TRBD2 might be the D (6 bases). V dropped 3 bases and J dropped 5 bases, with 8 bases sitting between them. CDR3 length equals 13 residues. CDR1 and CDR2 from the germline V gene are SGHTA and FQGNSA. The CDR3 region is CASSFRGNNEQFF. The CDR3, as DNA: TGTGCCAGCAGCTTTCGGGGGAACAATGAGCAGTTCTTC.

The chain carries TRBV28 and TRBJ1-2; D is possibly TRBD1 (5 bases). Germline CDR1 and CDR2: MDHEN and SYDVKM. Trimming left V 7 bases short and J 6 bases short, with 12 bases between. The CDR3 is made up of 12 amino acids. The DNA for the CDR3 is TGTGCCAGCATGGGCGGGGGGGATGGCTACACCTTC. Amino acids: CASMGGGDGYTF.

The V and J genes are TRBV28 and TRBJ2-2; D remains ambiguous. V lost 6 bases, J lost 6 bases, and 20 bases lay in between. CDR1 is MDHEN and CDR2 is SYDVKM in the germline V gene. The CDR3 has 16 residues. For the CDR3, the DNA is TGTGCCAGCAGGTCTCGGACCCGTGGCTCCCCCGGGGAGCTGTTTTTT. Its protein is CASRSRTRGSPGELFF.